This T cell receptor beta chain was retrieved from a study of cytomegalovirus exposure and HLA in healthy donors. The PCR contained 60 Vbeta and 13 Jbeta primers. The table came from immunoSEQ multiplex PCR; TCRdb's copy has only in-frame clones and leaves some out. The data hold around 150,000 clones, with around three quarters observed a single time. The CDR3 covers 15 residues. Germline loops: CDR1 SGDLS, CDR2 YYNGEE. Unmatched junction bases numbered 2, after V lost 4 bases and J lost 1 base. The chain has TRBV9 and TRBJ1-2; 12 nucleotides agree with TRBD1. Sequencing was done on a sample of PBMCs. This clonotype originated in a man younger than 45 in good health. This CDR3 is CASSRDRGRNYGYTF. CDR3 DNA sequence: TGTGCCAGCAGCAGGGACAGGGGGCGTAACTATGGCTACACCTTC.